Below, 13 T cell receptor beta chains from the same sample are listed, as sequenced in a study of cytomegalovirus exposure and HLA in healthy donors. Use of 60 Vbeta and 13 Jbeta primers characterized the PCR. Produced via immunoSEQ multiplex PCR; TCRdb's table is partial and in-frame only. The sample records about 43,000 clones, around 58% being singletons. The material sequenced was PBMCs. These receptors all stem from a man between 60 and 75 years old in good health and CMV-seropositive.

The J gene is TRBJ1-1, the V gene TRBV7-9, with 10 nucleotides matching TRBD1. Germline CDR1 is SEHNR and CDR2 is FQNEAQ (reference sequence). CDR3 length equals 13 residues. The DNA of the CDR3 is TGTGGGGACAGGGGTCCAGAGGGAACTGAAGCTTTCTTT. Its translation: CGDRGPEGTEAFF.

In nucleotides, the CDR3 is TGTGCCAGCAGCTTGATAAGCGGGGGAGAGACCCAGTACTTC. It encodes CASSLISGGETQYF. The chain combines TRBV5-4 with TRBJ2-5, with 8 nucleotides matching TRBD2. Trimming took 1 base from V and 4 from J; bases not matched to a gene: 3. The CDR3 runs to 14 residues. CDR1 SGHNT and CDR2 YYREEE come from the germline V gene (reference sequence).

The V gene is TRBV5-5, the J gene TRBJ1-1; perhaps TRBD1 as D (5 bases). V shed 1 base and J shed 4 bases, with 11 bases lying between them. CDR1 SGHKS and CDR2 YYEKEE come from the germline V gene (reference sequence). CDR3 size: 14 residues. The CDR3 coding sequence is TGTGCCAGCAGCTTGCGTCCCGGGGGCACTGAAGCTTTCTTT. Translating gives CASSLRPGGTEAFF. The full variable domain, with the rest looked up from reference TRBV5-5 and TRBJ1-1, is DAGVTQSPTHLIKTRGQQVTLRCSPISGHKSVSWYQQVLGQGPQFIFQYYEKEERGRGNFPDRFSARQFPNYSSELNVNALLLGDSALYLCASSLRPGGTEAFFGQGTRLTVV.

A few counts support this clone. The V gene is TRBV6-1, the J gene TRBJ2-2; D gene uncertain. Trimming left V 5 bases short and J 3 bases short, with 10 bases between. The CDR3 is 14 amino acids. CDR1 is MNHNS and CDR2 is SASEGT in the germline V gene. The CDR3 region is CASSRALDTGELFF. CDR3 nucleotides: TGTGCCAGCAGTAGAGCCCTCGACACCGGGGAGCTGTTTTTT.

This clone was picked up a small number of times. This chain joins TRBV4-1 and TRBJ2-1, with D unclear. This CDR3 contains 17 residues. Germline V gene data show CDR1 as MGHRA and CDR2 as YSYEKL. Between the trimmed V and J ends, which lost 0 bases and 0 bases, there was a span of 12 bases. The CDR3 bases are TGCGCCAGCAGCCAAGATCCCGCGCGAAGCTCCTACAATGAGCAGTTCTTC. It translates to CASSQDPARSSYNEQFF.

The genes are TRBV25-1 and TRBJ2-1; 8 bases agree with TRBD2. Germline lookup yields CDR1 MGHDK and CDR2 SYGVNS. The CDR3 totals 17 residues. The trim removed 3 bases at V and 7 bases at J, leaving 14 bases unmatched. The CDR3 sequence: CASSDAYASGYGNEQFF. CDR3 in DNA: TGTGCCAGCAGTGATGCTTATGCTAGCGGGTACGGAAATGAGCAGTTCTTC.

The chain recombines TRBV21-1 with TRBJ2-5; the table names TRBD2, a call not compared with the DNA. TRBV21-1 is designated a pseudogene. The CDR3 runs 14 residues. The CDR3 DNA sequence: TGTGCCAGCAGCAAACTGAGGGATGAAGAGACCCAGTACTTC. This gives the protein CASSKLRDEETQYF.

The CDR3 DNA is TGTGCCATCAGTGGTCGACAGGACTCCTACGAGCAGTACTTC. It encodes CAISGRQDSYEQYF. The chain is built from TRBV10-3 and TRBJ2-7; weak D call: TRBD1 (6 bases). The CDR3 has 14 amino acids. Germline CDR1 reads ENHRY; CDR2 reads SYGVKD. The V gene lost 4 bases and the J gene lost 0 bases, with 10 bases spanning the gap.

As to this clone: The junction departs from germline at one end; a sequencing error may be responsible. Other nucleotide sequences in the sample specify the same CDR3. This chain links TRBV7-2 with TRBJ2-3, with a tentative D call TRBD1 (6 bases). Germline lookup yields CDR1 SGHTA and CDR2 FQGNSA. The CDR3 extends over 14 amino acids. CDR3 nucleotide sequence: TGTGCCAGTAGCTCAGGGGTGGGGACAGATACGCAGTATTTT. Its protein product is CASSSGVGTDTQYF.

This clone was seen a few times. V gene TRBV6-4 combines with J gene TRBJ2-3, with D maybe TRBD1 (5 bases). The CDR3 runs to 13 residues. The germline V gene has CDR1 MRHNA and CDR2 SNTAGT. V dropped 2 bases and J dropped 6 bases, with 9 bases sitting between them. CDR3 protein: CASSDGAFDTQYF. CDR3 sequence (DNA): TGTGCCAGCAGTGACGGGGCTTTCGATACGCAGTATTTT.

The rearrangement joins TRBV28 to TRBJ1-2; 9 bases map to TRBD1. The length of the CDR3 is 14 residues. The ends lost 7 bases at V and 8 bases at J; junction bases unmatched: 11. Germline V gene sequence: CDR1 MDHEN, CDR2 SYDVKM. CDR3 sequence: CASIPVGTGQGYTF. CDR3 DNA: TGTGCCAGCATCCCTGTCGGGACAGGGCAGGGCTACACCTTC.

The chain is built from TRBV30 and TRBJ2-7; TRBD2 aligns across 8 bases. CDR1 GTSNPN and CDR2 SVGIG come from the germline V gene (reference sequence). V gave up 0 bases and J gave up 5 bases; unmatched junction bases: 3. This CDR3 comprises 13 residues. Written as DNA, the CDR3 is TGTGCCTGGAGTGTAGCGGGAGTCGACGAGCAGTACTTC. This translates into CAWSVAGVDEQYF.

In the case of this clone: The identical CDR3 is also encoded by other nucleotide sequences in the sample. The chain carries TRBV6-1 and TRBJ2-2; tentative D call: TRBD1 (5 bases). The V and J ends lost 6 bases and 6 bases respectively, with 8 bases between them. The CDR3 has 12 residues. From germline, CDR1 is MNHNS and CDR2 SASEGT. Here the CDR3 DNA reads TGTGCCAGCAGCAGGGTGGCCGGGGAGCTGTTTTTT. Translation gives CASSRVAGELFF.